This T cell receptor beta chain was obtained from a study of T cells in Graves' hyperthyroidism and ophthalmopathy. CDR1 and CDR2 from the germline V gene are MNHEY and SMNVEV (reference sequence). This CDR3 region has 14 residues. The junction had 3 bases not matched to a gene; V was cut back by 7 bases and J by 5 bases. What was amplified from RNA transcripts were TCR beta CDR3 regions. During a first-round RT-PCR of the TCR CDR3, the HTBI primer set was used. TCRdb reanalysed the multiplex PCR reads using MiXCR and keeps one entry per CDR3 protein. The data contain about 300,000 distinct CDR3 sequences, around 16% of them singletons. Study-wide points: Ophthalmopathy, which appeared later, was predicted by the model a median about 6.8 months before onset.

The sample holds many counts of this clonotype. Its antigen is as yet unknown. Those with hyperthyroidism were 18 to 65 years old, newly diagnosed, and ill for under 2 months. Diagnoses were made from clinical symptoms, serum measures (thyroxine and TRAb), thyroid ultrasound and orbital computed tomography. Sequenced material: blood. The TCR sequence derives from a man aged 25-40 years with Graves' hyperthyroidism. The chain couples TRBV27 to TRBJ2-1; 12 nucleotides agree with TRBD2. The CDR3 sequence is CASNRLAGDNEQFF. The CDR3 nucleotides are TGTGCCAGCAATAGACTAGCGGGAGACAATGAGCAGTTCTTC.